Following are 10 T cell receptor beta chains from one sample sequenced in a study of blood T cells in healthy people across ages. Alongside a J-beta primer mix, a sample-barcoded 5' primer served in a second PCR lasting 7 to 11 cycles. TCRdb fed the 5' RACE reads into MiXCR, producing one record per CDR3 protein. This sample has roughly 730,000 distinct CDR3 sequences, with roughly three fifths found just once. Sequencing used blood. The receptors stem from a man aged 40-50 years in good health.

V is TRBV20-1 and J is TRBJ2-3; 7 positions agree with TRBD1. This CDR3 contains 16 residues. With 4 bases clipped from V and 1 base from J, the junction kept 11 bases outside the gene matches. The germline CDR1 and CDR2 sequences are DFQATT and SNEGSKA (reference sequence). CDR3 sequence (DNA): TGCAGTGCTATGTTAGACTACGACAGGGGCACAGATACGCAGTATTTT. It codes for CSAMLDYDRGTDTQYF.

V usage is TRBV10-3 and J usage is TRBJ1-2; TRBD1 is a possible D gene (5 bases). Trimming removed 0 bases at V and 7 bases at J, with 12 bases between. The germline V gene has CDR1 ENHRY and CDR2 SYGVKD. The CDR3 is made up of 14 amino acids. The CDR3 DNA follows: TGTGCCATCAGTGAGTCTGCAGGGTGGAGTGGCTACACCTTC. It translates to CAISESAGWSGYTF.

This CDR3 is CSARDPAGGPINNEQFF. CDR3 in DNA: TGCAGTGCTAGAGATCCAGCGGGGGGGCCTATAAACAATGAGCAGTTCTTC. V and J are TRBV20-1 and TRBJ2-1; 10 bases are shared with TRBD2. In germline, CDR1 is DFQATT, CDR2 SNEGSKA (reference sequence). CDR3 length equals 17 residues. Losses at the gene ends were 0 bases for V and 5 bases for J; bases not matched to a gene: 10.

With respect to this clonotype: A much larger clone lies a single base off, so this may be a read error. The rearrangement links TRBV29-1 to TRBJ2-1; TRBD2 agrees at 7 bases. The CDR3 extends over 12 amino acids. J gave up 13 bases and V 3 bases, and 9 bases lay outside the gene matches. Germline V lookup: CDR1 SQVTM, CDR2 ANQGSEA. CDR3 sequence (DNA): TGCAGCGTTGACTCGGGGGGTCAGACCCAGTTCTTC. It codes for CSVDSGGQTQFF.

This clonotype was counted only a few times. The chain carries TRBV7-4 and TRBJ1-2, with D perhaps TRBD1 (5 bases). Germline-derived CDR1 and CDR2 are SGHVT and SQSDAQ. This CDR3 is 15 amino acids long. V dropped 7 bases and J dropped 7 bases, with 22 bases sitting between them. The CDR3 DNA reads TGTGCCAGCACCACCCGGGGGGGAGCAGGTGGTGGCTACACCTTC. Its translation is CASTTRGGAGGGYTF.

This clonotype appeared a single time. The CDR3 DNA is TGTGCCAGCAAGGCAGGGGGGTATAGCAATCAGCCCCAGCATTTT. This sequence encodes CASKAGGYSNQPQHF. V gene TRBV6-5 combines with J gene TRBJ1-5; 7 bases are a match to TRBD1. CDR3 length: 15 residues. Germline CDR1 MNHEY, CDR2 SVGAGI. The V segment lost 7 bases and the J segment 0 bases; nucleotides outside the gene matches: 6.

The chain carries TRBV4-1 and TRBJ2-1, with 7 positions matching TRBD2. J lost 5 bases, V lost 0 bases, and 13 bases had no gene match. This CDR3 spans 18 amino acids. Germline loops: CDR1 MGHRA, CDR2 YSYEKL. CDR3 bases: TGCGCCAGCAGCCAAGAATCGGGCCGCGGGAGCGTCCACAATGAGCAGTTCTTC. It translates to CASSQESGRGSVHNEQFF.

V is TRBV7-2 and J is TRBJ2-1; D unclear. V lost 1 base and J lost 6, with 16 bases in between. This CDR3 region has 16 residues. The germline gives CDR1 SGHTA, CDR2 FQGNSA. CDR3 sequence (DNA): TGTGCCAGCAGCTTAGGTCCGGCATCCTCGTTCAATGAGCAGTTCTTC. As protein: CASSLGPASSFNEQFF.

The chain recombines TRBV27 with TRBJ2-5; TRBD2 is a possible D gene (6 bases). This CDR3 comprises 14 residues. The germline V gene encodes CDR1 MNHEY and CDR2 SMNVEV (reference sequence). V dropped 4 bases and J dropped 2 bases, with 11 bases sitting between them. Written as DNA, the CDR3 is TGTGCCAGCAGTTGGGCGGGATTTCAAGAGACCCAGTACTTC. Protein product: CASSWAGFQETQYF.

This chain connects TRBV20-1 to TRBJ2-1, with TRBD1 matching over 7 bases. The trim removed 3 bases at V and 7 bases at J, leaving 9 bases unmatched. CDR1 is DFQATT, CDR2 SNEGSKA, per germline (reference sequence). CDR3 length: 14 residues. The CDR3 here is CSASFQQGWNEQFF. The CDR3 nucleotides are TGCAGTGCTAGCTTCCAACAGGGGTGGAATGAGCAGTTCTTC.